One and the same sample provided the 5 T cell receptor beta chains below, sequenced in a study of T cells in Graves' hyperthyroidism and ophthalmopathy. TCR beta CDR3 region amplification was performed from RNA transcripts. RT-PCR in the first round (using the HTBI primer set) targeted the TCR CDR3. TCRdb ran MiXCR on the multiplex PCR reads and lists one entry per CDR3 protein. This table holds hundreds of thousands of distinct CDR3 sequences, 45% found once. Sequenced sample: peripheral blood or thyroid tissue (not recorded which). The receptors shown here come from an adult man with Graves' disease, either hyperthyroidism or ophthalmopathy (not recorded which).

The V call is TRBV20-1, the J call TRBJ2-7; D ambiguous. V was cut by 0 bases and J by 2 bases, with 8 bases left in between. This CDR3 is 13 amino acids long. Germline V lookup: CDR1 DFQATT, CDR2 SNEGSKA (reference sequence). The CDR3 DNA reads TGCAGTGCTAGAGATAGGAACACCTACGAGCAGTACTTC. It encodes CSARDRNTYEQYF.

V gene TRBV12-3 or TRBV12-4 combines with J gene TRBJ1-5; D might be TRBD1 (5 bases). The CDR3 runs to 18 residues. Trimming shortened V by 4 bases and J by 3 bases, and 22 bases separated the two germline ends. DNA of the CDR3: TGTGCCAGCAGTTCCATCCGAACCGAGGGGTCCCTCAATCAGCCCCAGCATTTT. Its translation: CASSSIRTEGSLNQPQHF.

The sample holds a few counts of this clonotype. This chain joins TRBV6-1 and TRBJ1-1; TRBD1 is a possible D gene (6 bases). The germline V and J ends were trimmed by 5 bases and 1 base, with 14 bases remaining between them. Germline loops: CDR1 MNHNS, CDR2 SASEGT. This CDR3 has 15 residues. The CDR3 sequence: CASSKAGTTNTEAFF. The DNA of the CDR3 is TGTGCCAGCAGTAAGGCCGGGACAACGAACACTGAAGCTTTCTTT.

Many counts were recorded for this clonotype. This sequence joins TRBV7-9 and TRBJ1-1; D is ambiguous. CDR3 length equals 14 residues. Germline CDR1 and CDR2: SEHNR and FQNEAQ (reference sequence). Trimming stripped 5 bases from V and 1 base from J, with 11 bases between. The CDR3 is CASSLPVGNTEAFF. DNA of the CDR3: TGTGCCAGCAGCCTCCCGGTGGGGAACACTGAAGCTTTCTTT.

This clonotype was seen many times. J is TRBJ1-1 and V is TRBV5-6; 8 bases are a match to TRBD1. Germline V gene data show CDR1 as SGHDT and CDR2 as YYEEEE. This CDR3 has 14 amino acids. J was trimmed by 3 bases and V by 5 bases; bases with no gene match: 6. The CDR3 is CASRQDREDTEAFF. The CDR3 DNA sequence: TGTGCCAGCAGGCAGGACAGGGAGGACACTGAAGCTTTCTTT.